The next 6 T cell receptor beta chains were all read from a single sample in a study of blood T cell repertoires in COVID-19. Sequencing used immunoSEQ multiplex PCR; TCRdb keeps in-frame clones, though not all of them. The sample has about 150,000 clones, 80% to 90% seen once. The sequencing input was peripheral blood. The receptors shown here come from a woman in her fifties or sixties with COVID-19, enrolled during active disease.

The CDR3 coding sequence is TGTGCCATCAGTGATCTCGGGATTGGCTACGAGCAGTACTTC. It translates to CAISDLGIGYEQYF. This chain joins TRBV10-3 and TRBJ2-7; possible D gene TRBD2, 5 bases. The germline gives CDR1 ENHRY, CDR2 SYGVKD. This CDR3 comprises 14 residues. V was pared by 3 bases and J by 3 bases, with 12 bases between.

The V gene is TRBV10-3, the J gene TRBJ2-7, with D perhaps matching TRBD2 (5 bases). Trimming took off 11 bases at V and 3 bases at J, with 20 bases between the two ends. Germline V gene sequence: CDR1 ENHRY, CDR2 SYGVKD. The CDR3 spans 14 residues. CDR3 region: CAVKRGVDIYEQYF. The CDR3 DNA is TGTGCCGTTAAACGGGGTGTTGATATCTACGAGCAGTACTTC.

The chain couples TRBV3-1 (or the pseudogene TRBV3-2) to TRBJ1-4; TRBD1 matches 8 bases. J was trimmed by 5 bases and V by 3 bases; bases with no gene match: 5. Germline CDR1 and CDR2: LGHDT and YNNKEL (reference sequence). The CDR3 has 15 residues. CDR3 loop: CASSQDRAQNEKLFF. The CDR3 DNA reads as TGTGCCAGCAGCCAGGACAGGGCACAAAATGAAAAACTGTTTTTT.

The rearrangement uses TRBV29-1 and TRBJ1-2; a possible D gene is TRBD1 (5 bases). Looked up from germline, CDR1 is SQVTM and CDR2 is ANQGSEA. CDR3 size: 13 residues. The ends were cut back, 2 bases at V and 0 bases at J, with 7 bases in the middle. DNA of the CDR3: TGCAGCGTTGAACAGGGATCTAACTATGGCTACACCTTC. This sequence encodes CSVEQGSNYGYTF.

The gene calls are TRBV30 and TRBJ2-1; 8 nucleotides match TRBD1. J was trimmed by 8 bases and V by 2 bases; bases with no gene match: 11. Per germline, CDR1 GTSNPN and CDR2 SVGIG (reference sequence). The CDR3 totals 15 residues. The CDR3 DNA follows: TGTGCCTGGAGTCAAGCAACAGGGGGTGTTGATGAGCAGTTCTTC. Translation: CAWSQATGGVDEQFF.

V and J are TRBV7-8 and TRBJ2-7; weak D call: TRBD1 (6 bases). Germline V CDR1 and CDR2: SGHVS, FQNEAQ. CDR3 length equals 16 residues. The germline V and J ends were trimmed by 5 bases and 2 bases, with 19 bases remaining between them. The CDR3 is CASSPEQIRGTYEQYF. As DNA, the CDR3 is TGTGCCAGCAGCCCAGAGCAAATCAGGGGCACCTACGAGCAGTACTTC.